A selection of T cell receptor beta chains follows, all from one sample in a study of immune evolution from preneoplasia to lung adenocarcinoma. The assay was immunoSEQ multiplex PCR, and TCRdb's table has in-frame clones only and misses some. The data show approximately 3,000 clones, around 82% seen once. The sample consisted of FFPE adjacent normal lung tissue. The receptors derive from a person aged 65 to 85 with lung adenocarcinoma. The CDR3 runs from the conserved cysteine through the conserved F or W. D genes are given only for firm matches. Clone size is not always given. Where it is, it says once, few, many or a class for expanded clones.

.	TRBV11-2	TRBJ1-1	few	TGTGCCAGCAGCCGGGGACCGAACACTGAAGCTTTCTTT	CASSRGPNTEAFF
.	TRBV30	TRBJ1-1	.	TGTGCCTGGGGGACCCGGGGGCGCCTGAACACTGAAGCTTTCTTT	CAWGTRGRLNTEAFF
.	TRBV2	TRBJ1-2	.	TGTGCCAGCACTGGGGGCAGGACCTTTCACTACACCTTC	CASTGGRTFHYTF
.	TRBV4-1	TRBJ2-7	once	TGCGCCAGCAGCCAGGGGGAAAGGTCCTACGAGCAGTACTTC	CASSQGERSYEQYF
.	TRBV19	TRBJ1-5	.	TGTGCCAGTAGTGTCCCCACAGGAGTAAATCAGCCCCAGCATTTT	CASSVPTGVNQPQHF
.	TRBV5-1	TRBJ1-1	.	TGCGCCAGCAGCTCAGGACAGATTATGAACACTGAAGCTTTCTTT	CASSSGQIMNTEAFF
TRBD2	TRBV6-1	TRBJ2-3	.	TGTGCCAGCAATAGCGGGACTAGCACAGATACGCAGTATTTT	CASNSGTSTDTQYF
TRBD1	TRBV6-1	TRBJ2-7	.	TGTGCCAGCAGTGAAGCTCAGGGACAGTCCTACGAGCAGTACTTC	CASSEAQGQSYEQYF
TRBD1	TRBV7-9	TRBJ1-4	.	TGTGCCAGCAGTTACAGGGGTTATGAAAAACTGTTTTTT	CASSYRGYEKLFF
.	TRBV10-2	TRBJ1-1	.	TGCGCCAGCAGTGAAGGGCAGGGCCTGGTGAACACTGAAGCTTTCTTT	CASSEGQGLVNTEAFF
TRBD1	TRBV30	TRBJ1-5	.	TGTGCCTGGAGTGTAGGTTGGACAGGTCCTGGAAGGGGCAATCAGCCCCAGCATTTT	CAWSVGWTGPGRGNQPQHF
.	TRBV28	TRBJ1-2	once	TGTGCCAGCAGGGGTGCTCTGAGCTACACCTTC	CASRGALSYTF
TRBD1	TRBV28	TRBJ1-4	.	TGTGCCAGCAGGACAGGGTTTGAAAAACTGTTTTTT	CASRTGFEKLFF
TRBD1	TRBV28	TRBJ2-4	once	TGTGCCAGCACGGGAGGGACAGGGGGCGCGGGAGCCAAAAACATTCAGTACTTC	CASTGGTGGAGAKNIQYF
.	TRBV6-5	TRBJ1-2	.	TGTGCCAGCAGCCACCGAGGTGGCGGCTACACCTTC	CASSHRGGGYTF
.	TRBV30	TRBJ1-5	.	TGTGCCTCTAGGGACGGGGGGGAGAGCAATCAGCCCCAGCATTTT	CASRDGGESNQPQHF
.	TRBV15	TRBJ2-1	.	TGTGCCACCAGCAGAGATGGAACTAGCTATGCCAATGAGCAGTTCTTC	CATSRDGTSYANEQFF
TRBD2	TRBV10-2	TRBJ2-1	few	TGCGCCAGCATCAGGACTAGTCTATCGGGTTACAATGAGCAGTTCTTC	CASIRTSLSGYNEQFF
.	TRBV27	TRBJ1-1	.	TGTGCCAGCAGTTTACGTATGCCCCCCGCGACTGAAGCTTTCTTT	CASSLRMPPATEAFF
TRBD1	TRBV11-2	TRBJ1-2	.	TGTGCCAGCAGCTTGACAGGGTCGGATGGCTACACCTTC	CASSLTGSDGYTF
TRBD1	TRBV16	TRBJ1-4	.	TGTGCCAGCAGCTTATTCCGGGACAGGGTCTCGTTTAATGAAAAACTGTTTTTT	CASSLFRDRVSFNEKLFF
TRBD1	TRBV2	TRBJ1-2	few	TGTGCCAGCAGGGAGGACAGGGGGCGCGTCTTTGGCTACACCTTC	CASREDRGRVFGYTF
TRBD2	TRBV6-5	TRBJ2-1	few	TGTGCCAGCAGTTCCCCCGGGACTAGCGGGAGTAATGAGCAGTTCTTC	CASSSPGTSGSNEQFF
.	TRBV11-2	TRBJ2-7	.	TGTGCCAGCAGCATAAGGCCTGTCTACGAGCAGTACTTC	CASSIRPVYEQYF
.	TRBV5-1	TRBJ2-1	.	TGCGCCAGCAGCTTGGGGGGTCGAGGGGACAATGAGCAGTTCTTC	CASSLGGRGDNEQFF
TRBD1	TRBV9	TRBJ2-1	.	TGTGCCAGCAGCGTAATGGGGACAGGGACCTCCTACAATGAGCAGTTCTTC	CASSVMGTGTSYNEQFF
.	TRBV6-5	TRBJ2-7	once	TGTGCCAGCAGTTACTCAGCACATTTAAGGAACGAGCAGTACTTC	CASSYSAHLRNEQYF
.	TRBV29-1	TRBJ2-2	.	TGCAGCGTTGGCAACAGGGGAGGCACCGGGGAGCTGTTTTTT	CSVGNRGGTGELFF
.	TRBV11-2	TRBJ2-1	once	TGTGCCAGCAGCTTAGCCGGGGGACAGTACAATGAACAGTTCTTC	CASSLAGGQYNEQFF
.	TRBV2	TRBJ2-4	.	TGTGCCAGCAGTGAATCCCAGGGGGGGAACATTCAGTACTTC	CASSESQGGNIQYF
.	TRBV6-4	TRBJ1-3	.	TGTGCCAGATTTGACACATCCTCTGGAAACACCATATATTTT	CARFDTSSGNTIYF
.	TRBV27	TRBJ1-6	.	TGTGCCAGCAGGGACCTCACAGGGCTTAGGTCACCCCTCCACTTT	CASRDLTGLRSPLHF
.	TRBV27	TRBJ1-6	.	TGTGCCAGCAAGGACCTCACAGGGCTTAGGTCACCCCTCCACTTT	CASKDLTGLRSPLHF
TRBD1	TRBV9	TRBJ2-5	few	TGTGCCAGCAGCGCCCGGACAGGGTGGCAACAAGAGACCCAGTACTTC	CASSARTGWQQETQYF
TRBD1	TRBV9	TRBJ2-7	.	TGTGCCAGCAGCCCCTCGACAGGGGAAGGCTACGAGCAGTACTTC	CASSPSTGEGYEQYF
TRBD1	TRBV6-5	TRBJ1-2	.	TGTGCCAGCAGTTCCGGGACAGCCCCTTGGGATGGCTACACCTTC	CASSSGTAPWDGYTF
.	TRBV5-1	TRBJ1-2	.	TGCGCCAGCAGCTTGGACGGGGCCGGTGGTGGCTACACCTTC	CASSLDGAGGGYTF
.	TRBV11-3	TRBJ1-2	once	TGTGCCAGCAGCCCGTTGTATCTCGGAAAGACCTATGGCTACACCTTC	CASSPLYLGKTYGYTF
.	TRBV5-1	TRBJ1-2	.	TGCGCCAGCAGCTTGGGCTGGGAAAACTATGGCTACACCTTC	CASSLGWENYGYTF
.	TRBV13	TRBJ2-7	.	TGTGCCAGCAGCTTCTGGGGTTTCTCCTACGAGCAGTACTTC	CASSFWGFSYEQYF
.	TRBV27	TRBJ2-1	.	TGTGCCAGCAGTAGAGAAGGGAACTTGAGATACAATGAGCAGTTCTTC	CASSREGNLRYNEQFF